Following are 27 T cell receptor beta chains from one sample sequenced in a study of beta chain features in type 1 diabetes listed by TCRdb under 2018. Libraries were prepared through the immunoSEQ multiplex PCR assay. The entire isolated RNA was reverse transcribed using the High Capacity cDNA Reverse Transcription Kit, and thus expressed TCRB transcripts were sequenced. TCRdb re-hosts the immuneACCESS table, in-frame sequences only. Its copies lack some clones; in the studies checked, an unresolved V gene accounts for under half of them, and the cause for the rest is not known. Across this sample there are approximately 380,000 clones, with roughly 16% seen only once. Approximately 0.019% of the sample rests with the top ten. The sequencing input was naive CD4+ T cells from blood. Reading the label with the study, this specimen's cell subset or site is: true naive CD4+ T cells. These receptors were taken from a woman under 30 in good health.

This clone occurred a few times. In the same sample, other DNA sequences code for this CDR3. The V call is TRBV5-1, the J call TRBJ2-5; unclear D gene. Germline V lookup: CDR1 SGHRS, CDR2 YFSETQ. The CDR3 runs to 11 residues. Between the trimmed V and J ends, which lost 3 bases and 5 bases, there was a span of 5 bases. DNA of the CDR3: TGCGCCAGCAGCTCCCAGGAGACCCAGTACTTC. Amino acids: CASSSQETQYF.

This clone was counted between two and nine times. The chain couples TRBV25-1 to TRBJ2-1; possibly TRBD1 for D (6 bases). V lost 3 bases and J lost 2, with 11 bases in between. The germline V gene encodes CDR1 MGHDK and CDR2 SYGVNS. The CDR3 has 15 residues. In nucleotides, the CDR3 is TGTGCCAGCAGTGAGACAGGTGGCCCCTACAATGAGCAGTTCTTC. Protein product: CASSETGGPYNEQFF.

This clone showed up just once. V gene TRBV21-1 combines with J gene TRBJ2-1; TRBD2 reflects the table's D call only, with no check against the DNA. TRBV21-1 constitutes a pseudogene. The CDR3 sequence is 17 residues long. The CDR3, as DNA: TGTGCCAGCAGCAAAGTAGCTGAACGGATCTCCTACAATGAGCAGTTCTTC. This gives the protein CASSKVAERISYNEQFF.

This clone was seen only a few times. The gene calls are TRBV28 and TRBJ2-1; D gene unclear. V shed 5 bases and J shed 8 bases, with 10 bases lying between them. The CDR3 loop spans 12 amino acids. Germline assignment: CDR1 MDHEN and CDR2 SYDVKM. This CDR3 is CASSRLADEQFF. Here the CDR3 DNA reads TGTGCCAGCAGTCGATTAGCCGATGAGCAGTTCTTC.

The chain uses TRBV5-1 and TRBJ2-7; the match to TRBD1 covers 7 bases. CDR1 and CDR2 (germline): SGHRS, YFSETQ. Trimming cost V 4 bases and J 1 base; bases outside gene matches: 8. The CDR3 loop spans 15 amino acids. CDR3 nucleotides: TGCGCCAGCAGCCCTACCGGGACAGCATCCTACGAGCAGTACTTC. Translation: CASSPTGTASYEQYF.

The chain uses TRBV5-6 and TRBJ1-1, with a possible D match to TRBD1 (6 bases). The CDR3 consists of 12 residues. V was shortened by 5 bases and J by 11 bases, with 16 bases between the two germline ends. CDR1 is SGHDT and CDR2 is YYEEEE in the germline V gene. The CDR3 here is CASSWGRTEAFF. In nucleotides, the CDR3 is TGTGCCAGCAGTTGGGGGCGGACAGAGGCTTTCTTT.

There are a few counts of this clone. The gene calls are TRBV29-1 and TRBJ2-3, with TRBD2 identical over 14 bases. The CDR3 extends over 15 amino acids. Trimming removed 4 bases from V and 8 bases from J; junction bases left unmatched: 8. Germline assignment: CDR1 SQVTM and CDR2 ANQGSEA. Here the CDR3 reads CSVALRLAGGGTQYF. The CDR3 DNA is TGCAGCGTTGCCCTCAGACTAGCGGGAGGGGGTACGCAGTATTTT.

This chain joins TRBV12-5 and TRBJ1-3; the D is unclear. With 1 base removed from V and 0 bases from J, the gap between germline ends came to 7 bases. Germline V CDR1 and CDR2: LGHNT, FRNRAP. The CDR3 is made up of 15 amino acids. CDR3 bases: TGTGCTAGTGGTTTGGGGCAGAACTCTGGAAACACCATATATTTT. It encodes CASGLGQNSGNTIYF. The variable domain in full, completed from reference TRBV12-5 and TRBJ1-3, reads DARVTQTPRHKVTEMGQEVTMRCQPILGHNTVFWYRQTMMQGLELLAYFRNRAPLDDSGMPKDRFSAEMPDATLATLKIQPSEPRDSAVYFCASGLGQNSGNTIYFGEGSWLTVV.

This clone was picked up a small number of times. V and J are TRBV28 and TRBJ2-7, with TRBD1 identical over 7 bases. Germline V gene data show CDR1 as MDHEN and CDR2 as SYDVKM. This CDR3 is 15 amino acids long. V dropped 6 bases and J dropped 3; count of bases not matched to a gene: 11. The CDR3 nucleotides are TGTGCCAGCAGACACTACCCGGGACAGCGCTACGAGCAGTACTTC. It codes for CASRHYPGQRYEQYF. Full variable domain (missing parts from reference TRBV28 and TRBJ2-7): DVKVTQSSRYLVKRTGEKVFLECVQDMDHENMFWYRQDPGLGLRLIYFSYDVKMKEKGDIPEGYSVSREKKERFSLILESASTNQTSMYLCASRHYPGQRYEQYFGPGTRLTVT.

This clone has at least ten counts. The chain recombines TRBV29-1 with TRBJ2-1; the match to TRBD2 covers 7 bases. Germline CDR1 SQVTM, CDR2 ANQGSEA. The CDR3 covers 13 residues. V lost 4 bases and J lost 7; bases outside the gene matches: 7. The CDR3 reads CSVVGHGGNEQFF. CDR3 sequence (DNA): TGCAGCGTTGTCGGGCACGGGGGGAATGAGCAGTTCTTC.

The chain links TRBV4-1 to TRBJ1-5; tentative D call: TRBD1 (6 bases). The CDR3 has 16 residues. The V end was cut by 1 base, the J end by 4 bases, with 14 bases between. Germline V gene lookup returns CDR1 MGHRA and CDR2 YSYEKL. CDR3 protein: CASSQAQGQLNQPQHF. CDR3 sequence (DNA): TGCGCCAGCAGCCAAGCCCAGGGGCAGCTTAATCAGCCCCAGCATTTT.

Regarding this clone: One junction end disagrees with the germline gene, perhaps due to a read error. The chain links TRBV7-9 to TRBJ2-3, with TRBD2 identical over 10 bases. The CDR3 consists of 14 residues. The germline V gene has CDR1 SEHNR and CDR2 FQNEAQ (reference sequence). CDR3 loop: CASSLAGEPDTQYF. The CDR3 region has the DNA TGTGCCAGCAGCCTAGCGGGAGAGCCAGATACGCAGTATTTT.

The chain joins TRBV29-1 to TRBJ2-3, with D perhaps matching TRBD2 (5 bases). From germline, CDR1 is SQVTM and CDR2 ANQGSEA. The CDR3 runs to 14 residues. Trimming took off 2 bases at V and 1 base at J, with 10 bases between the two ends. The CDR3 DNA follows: TGCAGCGTTGAAAGGAGGCGAGGCACAGATACGCAGTATTTT. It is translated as CSVERRRGTDTQYF.

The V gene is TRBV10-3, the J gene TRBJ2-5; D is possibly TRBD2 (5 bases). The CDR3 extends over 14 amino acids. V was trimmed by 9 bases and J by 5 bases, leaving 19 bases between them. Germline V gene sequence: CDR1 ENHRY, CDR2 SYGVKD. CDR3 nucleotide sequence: TGTGCCATTTCCCGGGGAGATGGTGGGGAGACCCAGTACTTC. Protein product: CAISRGDGGETQYF.

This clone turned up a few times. CDR3 amino acids: CASSLGTSIFSSYNEQFF. The DNA for the CDR3 is TGTGCCAGCAGCTTGGGGACTAGCATCTTCAGCTCCTACAATGAGCAGTTCTTC. V is TRBV7-2 and J is TRBJ2-1; 9 nucleotides match TRBD2. V shed 3 bases, J shed 0 bases, and the junction held 9 bases outside the gene matches. CDR3 size: 18 residues. CDR1 and CDR2 from the germline V gene are SGHTA and FQGNSA.

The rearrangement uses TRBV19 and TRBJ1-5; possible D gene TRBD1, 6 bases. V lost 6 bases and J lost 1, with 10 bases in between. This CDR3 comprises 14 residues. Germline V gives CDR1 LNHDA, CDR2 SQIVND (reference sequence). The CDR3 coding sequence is TGTGCCAGTAGCCGACAGGCGAGCAATCAGCCCCAGCATTTT. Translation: CASSRQASNQPQHF.

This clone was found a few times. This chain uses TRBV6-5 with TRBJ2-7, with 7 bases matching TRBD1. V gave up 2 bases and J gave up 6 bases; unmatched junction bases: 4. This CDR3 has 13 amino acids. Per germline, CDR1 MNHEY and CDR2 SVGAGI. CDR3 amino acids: CASSYNDRAEQYF. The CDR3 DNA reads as TGTGCCAGCAGTTACAACGACAGGGCCGAGCAGTACTTC.

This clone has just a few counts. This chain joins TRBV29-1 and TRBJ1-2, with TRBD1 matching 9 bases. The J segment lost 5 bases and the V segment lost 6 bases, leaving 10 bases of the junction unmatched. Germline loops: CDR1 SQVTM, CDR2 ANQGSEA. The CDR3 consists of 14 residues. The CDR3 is CSVQDRGGGYGYTF. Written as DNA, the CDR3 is TGCAGCGTCCAGGACAGGGGAGGAGGGTATGGCTACACCTTC.

The CDR3 DNA reads as TGTGCCAGCAGCTTAGGACAGTCGCCCTACGAGCAGTACTTC. Encoded protein: CASSLGQSPYEQYF. This chain connects TRBV7-6 to TRBJ2-7; tentatively, D is TRBD1 (5 bases). The germline V gene encodes CDR1 SGHVS and CDR2 FNYEAQ. The CDR3 contains 14 residues. Trimming shortened V by 1 base and J by 2 bases, and 9 bases separated the two germline ends.

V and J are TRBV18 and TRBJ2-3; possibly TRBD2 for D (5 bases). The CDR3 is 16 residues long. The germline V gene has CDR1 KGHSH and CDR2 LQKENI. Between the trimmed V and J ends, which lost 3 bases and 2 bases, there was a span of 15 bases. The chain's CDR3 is CASSPSAGGLTDTQYF. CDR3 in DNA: TGTGCCAGCTCACCTTCGGCGGGTGGCCTCACAGATACGCAGTATTTT.

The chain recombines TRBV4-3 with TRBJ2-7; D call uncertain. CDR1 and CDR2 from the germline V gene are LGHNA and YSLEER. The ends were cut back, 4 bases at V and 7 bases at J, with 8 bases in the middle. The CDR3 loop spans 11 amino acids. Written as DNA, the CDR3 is TGCGCCAGCAGCCCCCTCGGGGAGCAGTACTTC. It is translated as CASSPLGEQYF.

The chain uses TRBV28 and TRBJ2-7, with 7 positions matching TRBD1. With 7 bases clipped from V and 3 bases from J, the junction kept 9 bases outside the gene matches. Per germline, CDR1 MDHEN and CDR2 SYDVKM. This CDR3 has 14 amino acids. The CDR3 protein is CASTKGDRVYEQYF. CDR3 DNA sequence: TGTGCCAGCACTAAAGGGGACAGAGTCTACGAGCAGTACTTC.

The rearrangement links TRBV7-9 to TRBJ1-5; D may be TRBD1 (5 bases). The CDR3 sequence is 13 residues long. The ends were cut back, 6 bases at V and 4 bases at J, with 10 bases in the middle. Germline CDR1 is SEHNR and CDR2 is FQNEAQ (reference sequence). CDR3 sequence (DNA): TGTGCCAGCAGAGCGGGACGGAATCAGCCCCAGCATTTT. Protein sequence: CASRAGRNQPQHF.

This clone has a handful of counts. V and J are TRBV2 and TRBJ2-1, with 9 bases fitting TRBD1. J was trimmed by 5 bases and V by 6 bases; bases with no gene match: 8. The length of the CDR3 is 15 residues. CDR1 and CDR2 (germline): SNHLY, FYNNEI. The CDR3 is CASSRGTGSHNEQFF. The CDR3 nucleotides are TGTGCCAGCAGCCGCGGGACAGGGTCCCACAATGAGCAGTTCTTC.

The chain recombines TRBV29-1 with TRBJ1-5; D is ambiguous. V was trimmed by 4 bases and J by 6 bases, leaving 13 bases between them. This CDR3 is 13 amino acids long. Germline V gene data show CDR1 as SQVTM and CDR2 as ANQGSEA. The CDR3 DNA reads TGCAGCGTTGCGGAGGAGGGCGGTCAGCCCCAGCATTTT. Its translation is CSVAEEGGQPQHF.

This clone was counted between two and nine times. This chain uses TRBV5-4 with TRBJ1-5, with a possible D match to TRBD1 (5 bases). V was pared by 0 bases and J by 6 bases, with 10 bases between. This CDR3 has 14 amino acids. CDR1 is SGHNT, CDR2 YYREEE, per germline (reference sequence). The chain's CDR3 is CASSLDPGGQPQHF. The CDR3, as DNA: TGTGCCAGCAGCTTGGATCCCGGGGGTCAGCCCCAGCATTTT.

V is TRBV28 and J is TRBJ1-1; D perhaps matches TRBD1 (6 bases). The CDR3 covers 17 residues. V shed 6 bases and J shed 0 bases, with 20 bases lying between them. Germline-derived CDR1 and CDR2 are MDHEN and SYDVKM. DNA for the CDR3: TGTGCCAGCAGCCCGTTGGGTGGGGGCGCGATGAACACTGAAGCTTTCTTT. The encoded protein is CASSPLGGGAMNTEAFF.